The clone carrying this T cell receptor beta chain was found a few times. Antigen: not known. In building TCR beta libraries, iRepertoire HTBI primers were used together with Arm-PCR of CDR3 regions. TCRdb analysed the multiplex PCR reads with MiXCR anew, one entry per CDR3 protein. Of 350,000 to 550,000 distinct CDR3 sequences listed, under 15% are singletons. This record belongs to a study of regulatory T cells in long-lasting Graves disease. The sample's time point: newly diagnosed GD, antithyroid drugs for less than 3 months. Researchers made the TCR library from RNA that was extracted from PBMCs. Each of the patients was recruited from an endocrinology department situated in Xi'an, China. Study-level findings and limits: It was possible that the small sample size reduced accuracy.

This CDR3 has 16 residues. Trimming removed 3 bases from V and 2 bases from J, with 19 bases in between. The germline CDR1 and CDR2 sequences are DFQATT and SNEGSKA (reference sequence). Separately, the same data were catalogued under a study of T cells in Graves' hyperthyroidism and ophthalmopathy. From that study: When ophthalmopathy did not progress within 18 months, Graves' hyperthyroidism was considered stable. Primed by the HTBI set, a first-round RT-PCR was run on the TCR CDR3.

The clonotype comes from a woman younger than 45 with Graves disease. Sequences were derived from peripheral blood mononuclear cells (PBMCs), sampled at new diagnosis, from a patient treated with antithyroid drugs. This chain connects TRBV20-1 to TRBJ2-5; D is unresolved. The CDR3 coding sequence is TGCAGTGCTAGGGCTCCCCGTCAGCGTAGACAAGAGACCCAGTACTTC. Translated: CSARAPRQRRQETQYF.